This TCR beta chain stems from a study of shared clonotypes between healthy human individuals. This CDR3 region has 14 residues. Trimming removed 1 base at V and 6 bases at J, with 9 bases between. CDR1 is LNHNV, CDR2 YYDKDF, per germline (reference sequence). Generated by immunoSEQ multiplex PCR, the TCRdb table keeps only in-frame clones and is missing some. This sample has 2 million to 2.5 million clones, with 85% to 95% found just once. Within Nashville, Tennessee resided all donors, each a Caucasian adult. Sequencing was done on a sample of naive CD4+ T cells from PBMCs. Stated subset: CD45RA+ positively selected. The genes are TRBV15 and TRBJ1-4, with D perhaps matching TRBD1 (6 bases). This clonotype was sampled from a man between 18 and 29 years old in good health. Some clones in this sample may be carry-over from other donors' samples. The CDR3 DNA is TGTGCCACCAGCAGAGGGGGGCCAGATGAAAAACTGTTTTTT. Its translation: CATSRGGPDEKLFF.